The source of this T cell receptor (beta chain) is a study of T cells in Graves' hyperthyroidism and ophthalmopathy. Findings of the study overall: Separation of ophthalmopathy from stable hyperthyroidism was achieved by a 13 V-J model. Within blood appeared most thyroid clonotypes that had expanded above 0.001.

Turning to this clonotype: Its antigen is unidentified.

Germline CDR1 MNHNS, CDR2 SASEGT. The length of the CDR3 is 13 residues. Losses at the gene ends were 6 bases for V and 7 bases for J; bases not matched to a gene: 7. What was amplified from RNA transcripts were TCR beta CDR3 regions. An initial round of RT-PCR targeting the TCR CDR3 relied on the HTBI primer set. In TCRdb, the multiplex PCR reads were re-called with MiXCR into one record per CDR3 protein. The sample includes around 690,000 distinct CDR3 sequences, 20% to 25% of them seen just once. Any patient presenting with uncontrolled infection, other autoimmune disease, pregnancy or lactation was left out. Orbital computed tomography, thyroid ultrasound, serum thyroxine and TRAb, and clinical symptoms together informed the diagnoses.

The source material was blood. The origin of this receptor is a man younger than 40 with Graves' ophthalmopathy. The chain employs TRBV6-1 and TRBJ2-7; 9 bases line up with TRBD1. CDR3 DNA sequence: TGTGCCAGCAGCGGGGGACAGGGACGGGAGCAGTACTTC. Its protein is CASSGGQGREQYF.